These 16 T cell receptor beta chains share one sample of origin, sequenced in a study of cytomegalovirus exposure and HLA in healthy donors. PCR was performed using 60 Vbeta and 13 Jbeta primers. Some clones are missing from TCRdb's copy, which holds only in-frame ones; the method was immunoSEQ multiplex PCR. This sample has 100,000 to 150,000 clones, with approximately 74% found just once. Sequences were obtained from PBMCs. Receptor source: a man aged 35-49 years in good health and CMV-seropositive.

The chain links TRBV11-2 to TRBJ2-3, with 9 positions matching TRBD2. V lost 4 bases to trimming and J lost 2 bases; unmatched junction nucleotides: 7. The V gene's germline CDR1 is SGHAT and CDR2 FQNNGV. The CDR3 extends over 16 amino acids. The CDR3 nucleotides read TGTGCCAGCAGCTCGGGAAGCGGGGGGTACACAGATACGCAGTATTTT. Its translation is CASSSGSGGYTDTQYF.

This chain links TRBV5-1 with TRBJ2-1; no firm D call. Germline V gene lookup returns CDR1 SGHRS and CDR2 YFSETQ. The CDR3 consists of 13 residues. V lost 2 bases and J 5 bases, leaving 8 bases between the germline ends. The CDR3 region has the DNA TGCGCCAGCAGCTTCAATAGCAACAATGAGCAGTTCTTC. Protein sequence: CASSFNSNNEQFF.

V usage is TRBV5-6 and J usage is TRBJ2-3; 11 positions match TRBD2. The CDR3 consists of 17 residues. CDR1 SGHDT and CDR2 YYEEEE come from the germline V gene. Germline trimming cut 0 bases from V and 3 bases from J; bases unmatched to any gene: 6. The CDR3 DNA sequence: TGTGCCAGCAGCTTGGTAGCGGGGGGGCCAGAGACAGATACGCAGTATTTT. Encoded protein: CASSLVAGGPETDTQYF.

This clone has only a few counts. The V gene is TRBV10-2, the J gene TRBJ1-1; 8 bases line up with TRBD1. This CDR3 is 15 amino acids long. Trimming at V came to 8 bases and at J to 0 bases, leaving 8 bases not matched to a gene. Germline CDR1 is WSHSY and CDR2 is SAAADI. CDR3 coding DNA: TGCGCCAGCTACGGGGCGGGACAGGTGAACACTGAAGCTTTCTTT. Translation: CASYGAGQVNTEAFF.

The CDR3 sequence is CASFHSYEQYF. As DNA, the CDR3 is TGTGCCAGCTTCCACTCCTACGAGCAGTACTTC. The rearrangement joins TRBV11-2 to TRBJ2-7; D unresolved. CDR3 length: 11 amino acids. V dropped 8 bases and J dropped 0 bases, with 5 bases sitting between them. CDR1 is SGHAT, CDR2 FQNNGV, per germline.

This CDR3 reads CASSSNTAGLVVEQYF. As DNA, the CDR3 is TGTGCCAGCAGTTCCAACACCGCGGGACTAGTAGTCGAGCAGTACTTC. The J gene is TRBJ2-7, the V gene TRBV27; 8 bases map to TRBD2. V was pared by 4 bases and J by 6 bases, with 14 bases of the junction left unmatched. Germline CDR1 is MNHEY and CDR2 is SMNVEV (reference sequence). The CDR3 length is 16 residues.

The rearrangement uses TRBV14 and TRBJ1-5; TRBD1 matches 7 bases. The CDR3 covers 16 residues. The germline gives CDR1 SGHDN, CDR2 FVKESK. Trimming at V came to 1 base and at J to 7 bases, leaving 10 bases not matched to a gene. Here the CDR3 reads CASSQGQQGWRQPQHF. For the CDR3, the DNA is TGTGCCAGCAGCCAAGGACAACAGGGGTGGAGGCAGCCCCAGCATTTT.

The chain is built from TRBV9 and TRBJ1-2; D gene uncertain. From germline, CDR1 is SGDLS and CDR2 YYNGEE. The CDR3 is made up of 14 amino acids. V lost 0 bases to trimming and J lost 6 bases, with 12 bases between them. The CDR3 coding sequence is TGTGCCAGCAGCGTAGATTCGGGAGAGGATGGCTACACCTTC. Protein product: CASSVDSGEDGYTF.

This rearrangement joins TRBV29-1 to TRBJ2-7; possibly TRBD1 for D (5 bases). There are 12 residues in the CDR3. V was pared by 7 bases and J by 2 bases, with 12 bases between. Germline V lookup: CDR1 SQVTM, CDR2 ANQGSEA. The CDR3 bases are TGCAGCGGTGCTATGACAGCCTACGAGCAGTACTTC. Protein sequence: CSGAMTAYEQYF.

This sequence joins TRBV4-3 and TRBJ2-2; 10 positions match TRBD2. The CDR3 sequence is 17 residues long. Looked up from germline, CDR1 is LGHNA and CDR2 is YSLEER. V shed 1 base, J shed 0 bases, and the junction held 2 bases outside the gene matches. CDR3 coding DNA: TGCGCCAGCAGCCAAGTACTAGCGGGACCGAACACCGGGGAGCTGTTTTTT. Translated: CASSQVLAGPNTGELFF.

The chain links TRBV7-9 to TRBJ1-2; D remains unclear. The CDR3 is 16 amino acids. The germline V gene encodes CDR1 SEHNR and CDR2 FQNEAQ (reference sequence). V was cut by 5 bases and J by 5 bases, with 21 bases left in between. CDR3 DNA sequence: TGTGCCAGCAGCCCTCGGGCCCCGGGAGTGGGGTATGGCTACACCTTC. Its translation: CASSPRAPGVGYGYTF.

V and J are TRBV7-6 and TRBJ1-1, with 10 nucleotides matching TRBD1. Looked up from germline, CDR1 is SGHVS and CDR2 is FNYEAQ. The CDR3 runs 15 residues. Trimming took 1 base from V and 5 from J; bases not matched to a gene: 4. The CDR3 region is CASSLGTGGLTEAFF. For the CDR3, the DNA is TGTGCCAGCAGCTTAGGGACAGGGGGGCTGACTGAAGCTTTCTTT.

The V call is TRBV27, the J call TRBJ1-1; D call uncertain. This CDR3 has 12 residues. Trimming pared 10 bases from V and 1 base from J, leaving 10 bases between. From germline, CDR1 is MNHEY and CDR2 SMNVEV (reference sequence). In nucleotides, the CDR3 is TGTGCCACCCGAGCGGCGAACACTGAAGCTTTCTTT. Translated: CATRAANTEAFF.

The V call is TRBV5-6, the J call TRBJ2-1; 11 bases are a match to TRBD2. The V gene end was trimmed by 0 bases and the J gene end by 9 bases; junction bases not matched to a gene: 8. Germline CDR1 and CDR2: SGHDT and YYEEEE. The CDR3 runs 16 residues. CDR3 DNA sequence: TGTGCCAGCAGCTTGGTTGCCACTAGCGGGAGCACTGAGCAGTTCTTC. Amino acid sequence: CASSLVATSGSTEQFF. Filled out from reference TRBV5-6 and TRBJ2-1, the complete variable domain reads DAGVTQSPTHLIKTRGQQVTLRCSPKSGHDTVSWYQQALGQGPQFIFQYYEEEERQRGNFPDRFSGHQFPNYSSELNVNALLLGDSALYLCASSLVATSGSTEQFFGPGTRLTVL.

This chain links TRBV27 with TRBJ1-5; 8 positions agree with TRBD1. Germline CDR1 reads MNHEY; CDR2 reads SMNVEV (reference sequence). After removal of 4 bases from V and 7 bases from J, the junction contained 9 bases not matched to a gene. This CDR3 has 15 amino acids. CDR3 region: CASSSTQGGYQPQHF. The CDR3 DNA reads as TGTGCCAGCAGTTCCACACAGGGGGGTTACCAGCCCCAGCATTTT.

V gene TRBV30 combines with J gene TRBJ2-5; unclear D gene. Germline CDR1 reads GTSNPN; CDR2 reads SVGIG (reference sequence). Trimming took off 0 bases at V and 5 bases at J, with 7 bases between the two ends. This CDR3 has 12 residues. The CDR3 coding sequence is TGTGCCTGGAGTGTTTCCCGGGAGACCCAGTACTTC. Translation gives CAWSVSRETQYF.